One sample yielded the 24 T cell receptor beta chains listed below, sequenced in a study of low-dose radiotherapy and immunotherapy resistance in tumors. TRAV- and TRBV-specific primers were used for first-strand cDNA, which covered alpha and beta chains. It was with a constant-region primer and a V-primer adapter that TCRs were amplified over about 20 PCR cycles. TCRdb redid the calling of the reads with MiXCR, one entry per CDR3 protein. The data hold tens of thousands of distinct CDR3 sequences, with less than 40% observed a single time. Time point meaning: before trial treatment. The sample was PBMCs, taken before treatment. The receptors derive from a male donor with gallbladder cancer.

In its sample, this clonotype ranks as medium-sized (0.01 to 0.1%). The gene calls are TRBV28 and TRBJ2-1, with 14 positions matching TRBD2. Looked up from germline, CDR1 is MDHEN and CDR2 is SYDVKM. The CDR3 loop spans 18 amino acids. Germline trimming cut 5 bases from V and 0 bases from J; bases unmatched to any gene: 6. Here the CDR3 reads CASSQTSGRASSYNEQFF. As DNA, the CDR3 is TGTGCCAGCAGTCAGACTAGCGGGAGGGCCAGCTCCTACAATGAGCAGTTCTTC.

This clonotype is categorized as medium-sized. The V and J genes are TRBV28 and TRBJ2-7; perhaps TRBD1 as D (6 bases). The CDR3 runs 15 residues. Germline V CDR1 and CDR2: MDHEN, SYDVKM. The germline V and J ends were trimmed by 5 bases and 0 bases, with 14 bases remaining between them. The CDR3 bases are TGTGCCAGCAGTCCCGGGACACCTAGCTCCTACGAGCAGTACTTC. This translates into CASSPGTPSSYEQYF.

Turning to this clonotype: The junction differs from germline at one of its ends, possibly a read error. CDR3 loop: CACSSSLRLEGQETQYF. CDR3 in DNA: TGTGCCTGCAGTTCGTCCTTGAGACTAGAGGGCCAAGAGACCCAGTACTTC. This chain links TRBV12-3 or TRBV12-4 with TRBJ2-5; tentative D call: TRBD2 (6 bases). The CDR3 has 17 residues.

This clonotype ranks as medium-sized. This chain uses TRBV28 with TRBJ2-5; no reliable D call. The V gene lost 0 bases and the J gene lost 2 bases, with 7 bases spanning the gap. There are 14 residues in the CDR3. In germline, CDR1 is MDHEN, CDR2 SYDVKM. The CDR3, as DNA: TGTGCCAGCAGTTTATGGGCCAGTCAAGAGACCCAGTACTTC. This sequence encodes CASSLWASQETQYF.

The genes are TRBV2 and TRBJ2-7, with D hard to call. This CDR3 is built from 14 residues. The germline gives CDR1 SNHLY, CDR2 FYNNEI. V shed 5 bases and J shed 7 bases, with 18 bases lying between them. The CDR3 sequence: CASSRTIAAWEQYF. As DNA, the CDR3 is TGTGCCAGCAGTAGGACGATTGCTGCATGGGAGCAGTACTTC.

Many counts were recorded for this clonotype. This chain connects TRBV5-6 to TRBJ2-2, with D possibly matching TRBD1 (5 bases). The V gene's germline CDR1 is SGHDT and CDR2 YYEEEE. This CDR3 has 14 amino acids. V was clipped by 4 bases and J by 4 bases, with 11 bases between them. CDR3 sequence (DNA): TGTGCCAGCAGCCCAGGACACCCCACCGGGGAGCTGTTTTTT. Residues: CASSPGHPTGELFF.

This clonotype was seen at least ten times. The chain couples TRBV20-1 to TRBJ2-1; 10 positions match TRBD2. The CDR3 is 15 residues long. Trimming at V came to 0 bases and at J to 5 bases, leaving 4 bases not matched to a gene. Germline V gene data show CDR1 as DFQATT and CDR2 as SNEGSKA (reference sequence). CDR3 in DNA: TGCAGTGCTAGAGATGGGACTAGCGTGGACAATGAGCAGTTCTTC. Amino acid sequence: CSARDGTSVDNEQFF.

This clonotype was seen a few times. The V call is TRBV11-1, the J call TRBJ2-1, with unresolved D. Trimming cost V 3 bases and J 7 bases, with 7 bases left between them. Germline V gene sequence: CDR1 SGHAT, CDR2 FQDESV (reference sequence). This CDR3 region has 12 residues. The CDR3 loop reads CASSFDRNEQFF. The DNA of the CDR3 is TGTGCCAGCAGCTTTGATCGAAATGAGCAGTTCTTC.

The table lists this clonotype with a count of one. The J gene is TRBJ2-1, the V gene TRBV13, with a weak D call TRBD2 (6 bases). The CDR3 length is 14 residues. The germline CDR1 and CDR2 sequences are PRHDT and FYEKMQ (reference sequence). V was cut by 8 bases and J by 0 bases, with 11 bases left in between. In DNA, the CDR3 is TGTGCCAGCCACACCGGGGGCTCCTACAATGAGCAGTTCTTC. Its protein product is CASHTGGSYNEQFF.

The rearrangement joins TRBV19 to TRBJ2-2, with 7 nucleotides matching TRBD1. Germline V gene lookup returns CDR1 LNHDA and CDR2 SQIVND (reference sequence). V lost 5 bases, J lost 6 bases, and 15 bases stayed unmatched. The CDR3 sequence is 17 residues long. CDR3 protein: CASSSDRVLDGAGELFF. For the CDR3, the DNA is TGTGCCAGTAGTTCCGACAGGGTGCTAGATGGGGCCGGGGAGCTGTTTTTT.

The rearrangement links TRBV5-5 to TRBJ2-3; D might be TRBD1 or TRBD2, each matching 5 bases. The germline V and J ends were trimmed by 4 bases and 2 bases, with 17 bases remaining between them. The CDR3 contains 16 residues. Germline CDR1 and CDR2: SGHKS and YYEKEE (reference sequence). The CDR3 is CASSPGDRYSTDTQYF. CDR3 in DNA: TGTGCCAGCAGCCCCGGGGACCGATACTCCACAGATACGCAGTATTTT.

This chain links TRBV6-6 with TRBJ2-1; a possible D gene is TRBD1 (6 bases). Germline-derived CDR1 and CDR2 are MNHNY and SVGAGI (reference sequence). The CDR3 is 15 amino acids. V dropped 3 bases and J dropped 3 bases, with 12 bases sitting between them. For the CDR3, the DNA is TGTGCCAGCAGTTATCGGGACACGGACTACAATGAGCAGTTCTTC. Its translation is CASSYRDTDYNEQFF.

Judged by abundance, this clonotype is medium-sized. The genes are TRBV12-3 or TRBV12-4 and TRBJ2-1; 10 nucleotides agree with TRBD2. The V segment lost 6 bases and the J segment 4 bases; nucleotides outside the gene matches: 6. The CDR3 is made up of 15 amino acids. CDR3 protein: CASSQREGRYNEQFF. In DNA, the CDR3 is TGTGCCAGCAGCCAGCGGGAGGGCCGGTACAATGAGCAGTTCTTC.

This clonotype was detected many times. The chain couples TRBV4-3 to TRBJ2-5, with 16 bases identical to TRBD2. Trimming at V came to 0 bases and at J to 5 bases, leaving 6 bases not matched to a gene. Germline CDR1 and CDR2: LGHNA and YSLEER. This CDR3 spans 18 amino acids. CDR3: CASSQERGLAGGFETQYF. As DNA, the CDR3 is TGCGCCAGCAGCCAAGAGCGGGGACTAGCGGGAGGGTTTGAGACCCAGTACTTC.

In regard to this clonotype: A far larger clone is a single base away, which makes a read error likely. The chain is built from TRBV12-3 or TRBV12-4 and TRBJ1-5, with TRBD1 as a possible D gene (6 bases). The CDR3 runs to 15 residues. The DNA of the CDR3 is TGTGTCAGCAGCGACCACAGGGCTAGCAATCAGCCCCAGCATTTT. Protein product: CVSSDHRASNQPQHF.

The genes are TRBV6-6 and TRBJ1-1; no clear D gene. This CDR3 contains 14 residues. Between the trimmed V and J ends, which lost 3 bases and 1 base, there was a span of 9 bases. Per the germline V gene, CDR1 is MNHNY and CDR2 is SVGAGI (reference sequence). The CDR3 DNA reads TGTGCCAGCAGTTATGGGCCGGGGAACACTGAAGCTTTCTTT. It codes for CASSYGPGNTEAFF.

The table lists this clonotype with many counts. The rearrangement links TRBV23-1 to TRBJ2-1; unclear D gene. TRBV23-1 falls under the ORF class, with uncertain function. Trimming pared 4 bases from V and 6 bases from J, leaving 4 bases between. There are 11 residues in the CDR3. CDR3 coding DNA: TGCGCCAGCAGTCGCAGCAATGAGCAGTTCTTC. Translated, it gives CASSRSNEQFF.

The chain recombines TRBV2 with TRBJ1-1, with D hard to call. Trimming pared 6 bases from V and 3 bases from J, leaving 17 bases between. CDR3 size: 15 residues. The germline V gene has CDR1 SNHLY and CDR2 FYNNEI. The CDR3 loop is CASRLETFQDTEAFF. In nucleotides, the CDR3 is TGTGCCAGCAGATTAGAAACCTTCCAGGACACTGAAGCTTTCTTT.

This clonotype occurred a few times. V usage is TRBV5-4 and J usage is TRBJ2-5, with 7 bases fitting TRBD1. Germline CDR1 SGHNT, CDR2 YYREEE (reference sequence). The length of the CDR3 is 10 residues. CDR3 sequence reads: CAGGRETQYF. The CDR3 bases are TGTGCAGGGGGCCGGGAGACCCAGTACTTC.

The sample holds a few counts of this clonotype. This likely reflects a read error, since a far larger clone is one base away. This sequence joins TRBV24-1 and TRBJ2-7; D uncertain. The CDR3 loop spans 15 amino acids. The germline V gene encodes CDR1 KGHDR and CDR2 SFDVKD. With 3 bases removed from V and 7 bases from J, the gap between germline ends came to 18 bases. The CDR3 reads CATSDLQDQSNEQYF. The CDR3 DNA sequence: TGTGCCACCAGTGATCTACAAGACCAGAGCAATGAGCAGTACTTC.

This clonotype appeared many times. This chain connects TRBV12-3 or TRBV12-4 to TRBJ2-5, with D tentatively TRBD1 (6 bases). V was trimmed by 3 bases and J by 4 bases, leaving 12 bases between them. This CDR3 has 14 residues. CDR3 amino acids: CASSFRDTGETQYF. The CDR3 bases are TGTGCCAGCAGTTTCCGGGACACCGGAGAGACCCAGTACTTC.

Many counts were recorded for this clonotype. This rearrangement joins TRBV11-2 to TRBJ2-2, with D unresolved. Germline V lookup: CDR1 SGHAT, CDR2 FQNNGV. Trimming removed 4 bases from V and 0 bases from J, with 3 bases in between. This CDR3 is built from 13 residues. DNA of the CDR3: TGTGCCAGCAGCTCCCCGAACACCGGGGAGCTGTTTTTT. Encoded protein: CASSSPNTGELFF.

At least ten counts were recorded for this clonotype. The rearrangement links TRBV11-2 to TRBJ2-7; D is possibly TRBD2 (5 bases). Trimming took off 3 bases at V and 6 bases at J, with 6 bases between the two ends. Germline lookup yields CDR1 SGHAT and CDR2 FQNNGV. The CDR3 spans 11 residues. Written as DNA, the CDR3 is TGTGCCAGCAGCTTTAGCGCCGAGCAGTACTTC. It codes for CASSFSAEQYF.

This clonotype was counted many times. V is TRBV4-1 and J is TRBJ1-2; 10 positions agree with TRBD1. Germline CDR1 is MGHRA and CDR2 is YSYEKL. V was clipped by 0 bases and J by 6 bases; unmatched bases: 13. This CDR3 region has 18 residues. The CDR3 nucleotides are TGCGCCAGCAGCCAAGATGGGGACAGGGGTCCCCTTCGGGATGGCTACACCTTC. Its protein is CASSQDGDRGPLRDGYTF.